What follows are 18 T cell receptor beta chains derived from one specimen sequenced in a study of siplizumab effects on memory and regulatory T cells. Sequencing used immunoSEQ multiplex PCR; TCRdb keeps in-frame clones, though not all of them. Of 85,000 to 130,000 clones detected, under 95% appear once; the ten largest clones hold 0.65% to 0.8%. Material: Tregs sorted from blood. The receptors derive from a human donor in good health.

The chain employs TRBV10-2 and TRBJ1-2, with D hard to call. CDR1 WSHSY and CDR2 SAAADI come from the germline V gene. Trimming pared 3 bases from V and 4 bases from J, leaving 9 bases between. The CDR3 is made up of 13 amino acids. CDR3 sequence reads: CASSDPGVYGYTF. Here the CDR3 DNA reads TGCGCCAGCAGTGACCCGGGCGTCTATGGCTACACCTTC.

The chain carries TRBV6-5 and TRBJ2-1, with no clear D. Germline CDR1 and CDR2: MNHEY and SVGAGI. V lost 2 bases to trimming and J lost 9 bases, with 8 bases between them. The length of the CDR3 is 12 residues. CDR3 coding DNA: TGTGCCAGCAGTTACGGGTCCGGTGAGCAGTTCTTC. It yields the protein CASSYGSGEQFF.

The sample holds one count of this clone. This chain uses TRBV19 with TRBJ1-2, with 7 positions matching TRBD1. CDR1 is LNHDA, CDR2 SQIVND, per germline (reference sequence). Trimming at V came to 4 bases and at J to 5 bases, leaving 7 bases not matched to a gene. This CDR3 contains 14 residues. The DNA of the CDR3 is TGTGCCAGTAGTAGCCGACAGGGTTGGTATGGCTACACCTTC. Protein sequence: CASSSRQGWYGYTF.

This clone was observed a single time. The chain carries TRBV11-2 and TRBJ2-1; unclear D gene. This CDR3 is 14 amino acids long. Trimming stripped 0 bases from V and 5 bases from J, with 8 bases between. Looked up from germline, CDR1 is SGHAT and CDR2 is FQNNGV. The CDR3, as DNA: TGTGCCAGCAGCTTAGAACGGACCGACAATGAGCAGTTCTTC. Translating gives CASSLERTDNEQFF. Using reference TRBV11-2 and TRBJ2-1 for the parts outside the CDR3, the full variable domain is EAGVAQSPRYKIIEKRQSVAFWCNPISGHATLYWYQQILGQGPKLLIQFQNNGVVDDSQLPKDRFSAERLKGVDSTLKIQPAKLEDSAVYLCASSLERTDNEQFFGPGTRLTVL.

For this clone: In the same sample, other DNA sequences code for this CDR3. The gene calls are TRBV18 and TRBJ2-1; possible D gene TRBD1, 5 bases. The CDR3 extends over 11 amino acids. Germline V gives CDR1 KGHSH, CDR2 LQKENI. The V gene lost 3 bases and the J gene lost 8 bases, with 5 bases spanning the gap. CDR3 coding DNA: TGTGCCAGCTCACCCAGGGATGAGCAGTTCTTC. The encoded protein is CASSPRDEQFF.

There are a few counts of this clone. This chain uses TRBV5-1 with TRBJ2-2, with 9 positions matching TRBD1. The CDR3 sequence is 15 residues long. Germline loops: CDR1 SGHRS, CDR2 YFSETQ. With V trimmed by 0 bases and J by 3 bases, 0 bases remained unmatched. Written as DNA, the CDR3 is TGCGCCAGCAGCTTGGGGGACAGGGACACCGGGGAGCTGTTTTTT. It translates to CASSLGDRDTGELFF.

V usage is TRBV6-5 and J usage is TRBJ2-5; 7 bases align to TRBD2. Germline trimming cut 7 bases from V and 0 bases from J; bases unmatched to any gene: 8. Germline CDR1 is MNHEY and CDR2 is SVGAGI. The CDR3 runs to 15 residues. The CDR3 DNA reads as TGTGCCAGCATCGCGGGAGCGGGGTACCAAGAGACCCAGTACTTC. It is translated as CASIAGAGYQETQYF.

The rearrangement joins TRBV6-5 to TRBJ2-1, with D perhaps matching TRBD2 (6 bases). This CDR3 has 15 amino acids. The germline gives CDR1 MNHEY, CDR2 SVGAGI. V was cut by 2 bases and J by 5 bases, with 13 bases left in between. DNA of the CDR3: TGTGCCAGCAGTTACATTCGCGGGATGAACAATGAGCAGTTCTTC. It specifies CASSYIRGMNNEQFF.

Within the sample, this clone is medium-sized (0.01 to 0.1%). The chain recombines TRBV30 with TRBJ2-3; D ambiguous. V was clipped by 4 bases and J by 2 bases, with 13 bases between them. This CDR3 has 14 amino acids. Germline values: CDR1 GTSNPN, CDR2 SVGIG (reference sequence). This CDR3 is CAWNVAPYTDTQYF. The CDR3 DNA sequence: TGTGCCTGGAATGTGGCACCATACACAGATACGCAGTATTTT.

The chain has TRBV11-2 and TRBJ2-1; 11 bases line up with TRBD2. J was trimmed by 9 bases and V by 2 bases; bases with no gene match: 9. This CDR3 spans 16 amino acids. Germline V gives CDR1 SGHAT, CDR2 FQNNGV. The CDR3 loop is CASSLWLAGGRGEQFF. The CDR3 nucleotides read TGTGCCAGCAGCTTATGGCTAGCGGGAGGCCGGGGTGAGCAGTTCTTC.

This clone was found once. V and J are TRBV25-1 and TRBJ2-3; 10 nucleotides agree with TRBD2. Unmatched junction bases numbered 11, after V lost 5 bases and J lost 15 bases. The CDR3 has 13 amino acids. Germline V gives CDR1 MGHDK, CDR2 SYGVNS. DNA for the CDR3: TGTGCCAGCAGTACCTATGACAGCGGGAGGGCATATTTT. Its translation is CASSTYDSGRAYF.

The V and J genes are TRBV29-1 and TRBJ2-6; 9 bases match TRBD1. Per germline, CDR1 SQVTM and CDR2 ANQGSEA. Unmatched junction bases numbered 1, after V lost 3 bases and J lost 1 base. The CDR3 sequence is 15 residues long. The CDR3 reads CSVEGQGSGANVLTF. CDR3 bases: TGCAGCGTTGAGGGACAGGGTTCTGGGGCCAACGTCCTGACTTTC.

This clone showed up just once. The chain employs TRBV29-1 and TRBJ1-2; the D is unclear. The CDR3 covers 13 residues. Germline CDR1 SQVTM, CDR2 ANQGSEA. V lost 2 bases and J 4 bases, leaving 11 bases between the germline ends. The CDR3 nucleotides read TGCAGCGTTGAAACGTATGGGGTCTATGGCTACACCTTC. This gives the protein CSVETYGVYGYTF.

The rearrangement links TRBV6-5 to TRBJ2-1; 9 positions agree with TRBD2. The CDR3 consists of 16 residues. In germline, CDR1 is MNHEY, CDR2 SVGAGI. J was trimmed by 6 bases and V by 0 bases; bases with no gene match: 6. The CDR3 DNA is TGTGCCAGCAGTTACTCAAGGCTAGCGGGATCCAATGAGCAGTTCTTC. Translating gives CASSYSRLAGSNEQFF.

The rearrangement links TRBV2 to TRBJ2-1; D perhaps matches TRBD1 (6 bases). Trimming removed 5 bases from V and 4 bases from J, with 15 bases in between. Germline assignment: CDR1 SNHLY and CDR2 FYNNEI. The CDR3 is made up of 15 amino acids. CDR3 sequence reads: CASSLQVGAYNEQFF. Written as DNA, the CDR3 is TGTGCCAGCAGTCTACAGGTGGGGGCATACAATGAGCAGTTCTTC.

V gene TRBV5-1 combines with J gene TRBJ2-3; D may be TRBD1 (6 bases). V shed 4 bases and J shed 5 bases, with 14 bases lying between them. The CDR3 has 14 residues. Germline values: CDR1 SGHRS, CDR2 YFSETQ. The CDR3, as DNA: TGCGCCAGCAGCGACAGAGAGGGGGAAGATACGCAGTATTTT. Its translation: CASSDREGEDTQYF.

The rearrangement links TRBV28 to TRBJ1-2; a possible D gene is TRBD1 (6 bases). Germline CDR1 reads MDHEN; CDR2 reads SYDVKM. The CDR3 sequence is 14 residues long. V lost 5 bases and J lost 5, with 15 bases in between. DNA of the CDR3: TGTGCCAGCAGTCCCCCCCGCAGGGGATATGGCTACACCTTC. As protein: CASSPPRRGYGYTF.

The V call is TRBV18, the J call TRBJ2-1, with D uncertain. V lost 0 bases and J 2 bases, leaving 11 bases between the germline ends. Germline V gives CDR1 KGHSH, CDR2 LQKENI. The CDR3 extends over 16 amino acids. This chain's CDR3 is CASSPPRPFTYNEQFF. Written as DNA, the CDR3 is TGTGCCAGCTCACCACCGCGGCCTTTCACCTACAATGAGCAGTTCTTC.